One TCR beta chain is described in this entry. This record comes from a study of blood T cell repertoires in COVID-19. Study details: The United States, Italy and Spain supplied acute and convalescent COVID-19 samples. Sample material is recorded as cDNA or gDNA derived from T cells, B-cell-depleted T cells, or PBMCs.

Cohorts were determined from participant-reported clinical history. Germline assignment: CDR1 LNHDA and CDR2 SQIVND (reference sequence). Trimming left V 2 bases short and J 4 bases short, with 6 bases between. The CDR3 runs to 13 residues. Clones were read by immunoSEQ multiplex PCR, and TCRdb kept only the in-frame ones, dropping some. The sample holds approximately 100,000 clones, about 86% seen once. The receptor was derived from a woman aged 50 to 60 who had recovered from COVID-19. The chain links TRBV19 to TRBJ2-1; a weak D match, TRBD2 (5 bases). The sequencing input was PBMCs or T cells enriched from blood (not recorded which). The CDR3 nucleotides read TGTGCCAGTAGTATACGGGAATACAATGAGCAGTTCTTC. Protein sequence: CASSIREYNEQFF.